This T cell receptor (beta chain) was sequenced during a study of blood T cell repertoires in COVID-19. About the research overall: The study drew acute and convalescent COVID-19 samples from the United States, Italy and Spain.

TCRdb's table, derived via immunoSEQ multiplex PCR, lists solely in-frame clones and lacks some. The table has about 400,000 clones, about nine tenths seen once; the top ten hold 1.4%. The ends lost 3 bases at V and 3 bases at J; junction bases unmatched: 4. Germline V gene data show CDR1 as KGHSH and CDR2 as LQKENI. This CDR3 has 14 residues. This clone was found once. Sequences were obtained from peripheral blood. This receptor was obtained from a woman in her twenties or thirties with active or convalescent COVID-19. The chain links TRBV18 to TRBJ2-5; TRBD1 matches 7 bases. The CDR3 here is CASSPTDREETQYF. CDR3 nucleotide sequence: TGTGCCAGCTCACCGACTGACAGGGAAGAGACCCAGTACTTC.